One sample yielded the 10 T cell receptor beta chains listed below, sequenced in a study of identical twins. TCRdb used MiXCR to reprocess the 5' RACE reads, holding one entry per CDR3 protein. The sample records about 550,000 distinct CDR3 sequences, around 22% being singletons. This same sample was also taken into another study, of yellow fever vaccine responses in identical twins.

Sequencing was carried out using CD4+ T cells sorted from blood. The receptors stem from a woman aged 18 to 35 in good health.

The V and J genes are TRBV29-1 and TRBJ2-1; 14 nucleotides line up with TRBD2. Germline CDR1 and CDR2: SQVTM and ANQGSEA. CDR3 length: 16 residues. Trimming cost V 2 bases and J 2 bases; bases outside gene matches: 2. The CDR3 DNA reads TGCAGCGTTGAATTGACTAGCGGGAGGGCCTACAATGAGCAGTTCTTC. As protein: CSVELTSGRAYNEQFF.

The chain employs TRBV3-1 and TRBJ2-4, with 9 positions matching TRBD1. The CDR3 contains 14 residues. Germline CDR1 is LGHDT and CDR2 is YNNKEL (reference sequence). J was trimmed by 4 bases and V by 5 bases; bases with no gene match: 3. The CDR3 is CASSYGQGKNIQYF. The CDR3, as DNA: TGTGCCAGCAGCTATGGACAGGGGAAAAACATTCAGTACTTC.

The chain links TRBV19 to TRBJ1-2; 9 nucleotides agree with TRBD1. Germline V lookup: CDR1 LNHDA, CDR2 SQIVND (reference sequence). The CDR3 is 15 amino acids. V trimming: 4 bases; J trimming: 3 bases; junction bases outside the gene matches: 6. Here the CDR3 reads CASSTGTGKHYGYTF. CDR3 DNA sequence: TGTGCCAGTAGTACTGGGACAGGGAAGCACTATGGCTACACCTTC.

This clonotype occurred a few times. The rearrangement uses TRBV20-1 and TRBJ2-2; 13 bases map to TRBD2. The CDR3 is made up of 16 amino acids. The V and J ends lost 6 bases and 1 base, in that order; junction bases with no gene match: 5. The germline CDR1 and CDR2 sequences are DFQATT and SNEGSKA (reference sequence). The CDR3 loop is CSARTSGSRNTGELFF. The CDR3 DNA reads as TGCAGTGCGAGGACTAGCGGGAGCCGGAACACCGGGGAGCTGTTTTTT.

This sequence joins TRBV6-1 and TRBJ2-1, with TRBD1 identical over 8 bases. CDR3 length equals 15 residues. V gave up 4 bases and J gave up 2 bases; unmatched junction bases: 4. The germline V gene encodes CDR1 MNHNS and CDR2 SASEGT. CDR3 residues: CASSVSTGAYNEQFF. As DNA, the CDR3 is TGTGCCAGCAGTGTGTCGACAGGGGCCTACAATGAGCAGTTCTTC.

The V and J genes are TRBV4-2 and TRBJ2-5; possibly TRBD1 or TRBD2 for D (5 bases each). The CDR3 totals 13 residues. Trimming shortened V by 2 bases and J by 5 bases, and 9 bases separated the two germline ends. Germline V gene lookup returns CDR1 LGHNA and CDR2 YNFKEQ. CDR3 sequence reads: CASSQKGTETQYF. The CDR3 DNA reads as TGTGCCAGCAGCCAAAAGGGGACGGAGACCCAGTACTTC.

The chain has TRBV7-8 and TRBJ2-4, with a weak D call TRBD1 (6 bases). Germline-derived CDR1 and CDR2 are SGHVS and FQNEAQ. The V and J ends lost 1 base and 8 bases respectively, with 15 bases between them. The CDR3 totals 15 residues. The CDR3 bases are TGTGCCAGCAGCTTAGAATCAGGGGTTGGATACATTCAGTACTTC. Translation: CASSLESGVGYIQYF.

This clonotype has just a few counts. The chain uses TRBV24-1 and TRBJ1-6; 10 bases match TRBD1. V dropped 3 bases and J dropped 8; count of bases not matched to a gene: 3. CDR1 is KGHDR and CDR2 is SFDVKD in the germline V gene. The CDR3 is made up of 15 amino acids. The CDR3 reads CATSDPGQGYSPLHF. The CDR3 nucleotides read TGTGCCACCAGTGATCCGGGACAGGGGTATTCACCCCTCCACTTT.

This clonotype was recorded a few times. The rearrangement uses TRBV29-1 and TRBJ1-1; D gene uncertain. V was cut by 5 bases and J by 2 bases, with 9 bases left in between. This CDR3 region has 12 residues. Germline values: CDR1 SQVTM, CDR2 ANQGSEA. DNA for the CDR3: TGCAGCGTTCGGTCGGGAAACACTGAAGCTTTCTTT. Protein: CSVRSGNTEAFF. The variable domain in full, with the rest retrieved from reference TRBV29-1 and TRBJ1-1, is SAVISQKPSRDICQRGTSLTIQCQVDSQVTMMFWYRQQPGQSLTLIATANQGSEATYESGFVIDKFPISRPNLTFSTLTVSNMSPEDSSIYLCSVRSGNTEAFFGQGTRLTVV.

The chain is built from TRBV12-3 or TRBV12-4 and TRBJ2-1, with 7 bases that match TRBD2. Unmatched junction bases numbered 14, after V lost 3 bases and J lost 9 bases. This CDR3 region has 16 residues. The CDR3 region has the DNA TGTGCCAGCAGTTTCCGGGCTAGCGGACAAGGTATTGAGCAGTTCTTC. Encoded protein: CASSFRASGQGIEQFF.